This TCR beta chain was identified during a study of Graves' ophthalmopathy and Graves' hyperthyroidism. Amplification of the TCR beta CDR3 regions used RNA transcripts (as template). Scientists carried out first-round RT-PCR using HTBI primers and then a second-round multiplex PCR. TCRdb analysed the multiplex PCR reads with MiXCR anew, one entry per CDR3 protein. The sample includes 340,000 or so distinct CDR3 sequences, roughly a sixth of them seen just once. The V end was cut by 4 bases, the J end by 5 bases, with 18 bases between. The V gene's germline CDR1 is ENHRY and CDR2 SYGVKD. The CDR3 has 15 residues. This clonotype was detected many times. Its specificity is not known. Uncontrolled infections, other autoimmune diseases, pregnancy or lactation barred patients from enrollment. Study outcomes and limitations: The model predicted progression of ophthalmopathy with a sensitivity of roughly 69%, and its specificity was under 75%.

The rearrangement uses TRBV10-3 and TRBJ2-7; possible D gene TRBD1, 6 bases. This TCR was recovered from an adult man with Graves' ophthalmopathy. The sequencing input was peripheral blood. This CDR3 reads CAISAQGTGRDEQYF. DNA of the CDR3: TGTGCCATCAGTGCCCAAGGAACAGGGCGGGACGAGCAGTACTTC.